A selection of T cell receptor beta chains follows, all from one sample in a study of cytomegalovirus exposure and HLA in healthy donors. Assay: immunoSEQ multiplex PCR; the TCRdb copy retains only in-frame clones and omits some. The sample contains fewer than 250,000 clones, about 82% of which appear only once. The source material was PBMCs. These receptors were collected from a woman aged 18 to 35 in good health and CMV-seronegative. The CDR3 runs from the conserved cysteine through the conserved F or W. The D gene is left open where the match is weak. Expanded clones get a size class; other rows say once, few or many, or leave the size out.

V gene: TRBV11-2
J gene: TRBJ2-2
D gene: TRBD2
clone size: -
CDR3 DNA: TGTGCCAGCAGCTCGTTAGCGGGAGGACTCACCGGGGAGCTGTTTTTT
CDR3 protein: CASSSLAGGLTGELFF

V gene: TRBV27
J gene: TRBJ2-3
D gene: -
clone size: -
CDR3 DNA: TGTGCCAGCAGTTTAACAGGGCCGGGGGGAGATACGCAGTATTTT
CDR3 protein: CASSLTGPGGDTQYF

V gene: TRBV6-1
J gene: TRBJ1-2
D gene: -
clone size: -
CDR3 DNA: TGTGCCAGCAGTGAAGAGCCCCTTTCCTGGGCTGGCTACACCTTC
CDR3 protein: CASSEEPLSWAGYTF

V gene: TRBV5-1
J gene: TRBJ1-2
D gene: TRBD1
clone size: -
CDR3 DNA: TGCGCCAGCAGTCCGGGACAGGGGGCCTCTGGCTACACCTTC
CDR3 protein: CASSPGQGASGYTF

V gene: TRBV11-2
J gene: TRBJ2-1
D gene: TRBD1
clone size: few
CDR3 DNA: TGTGCCAGCGCCAGGACAGGGTACAATGAGCAGTTCTTC
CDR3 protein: CASARTGYNEQFF

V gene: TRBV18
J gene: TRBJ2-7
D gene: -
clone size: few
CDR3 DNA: TGTGCCAGCTCACCAAGTGACAACCTCTCCTACGAGCAGTACTTC
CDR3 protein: CASSPSDNLSYEQYF

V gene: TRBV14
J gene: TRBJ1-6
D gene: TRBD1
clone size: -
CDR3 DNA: TGTGCCAGCAGCCAGCTGACAGGGGACAATTCACCCCTCCACTTT
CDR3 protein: CASSQLTGDNSPLHF

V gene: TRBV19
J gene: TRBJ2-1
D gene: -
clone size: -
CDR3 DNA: TGTGCCAGTAGTATGGGTCAAAGGGAGTCCAATGAGCAGTTCTTC
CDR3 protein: CASSMGQRESNEQFF

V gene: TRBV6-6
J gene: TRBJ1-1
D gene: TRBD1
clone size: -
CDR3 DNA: TGTGCCAGCAGCCCGATAGGGACAGCAAAGCACACTGAAGCTTTCTTT
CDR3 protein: CASSPIGTAKHTEAFF

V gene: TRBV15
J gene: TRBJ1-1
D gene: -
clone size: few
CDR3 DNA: TGTGCCACCAGCAGTTCAGGGGCGAGGTCTGAAGCTTTCTTT
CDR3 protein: CATSSSGARSEAFF

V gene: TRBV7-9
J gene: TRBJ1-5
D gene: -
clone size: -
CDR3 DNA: TGTGCCAGCAGTCCTACAGGGTTGAGCAATCAGCCCCAGCATTTT
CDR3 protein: CASSPTGLSNQPQHF

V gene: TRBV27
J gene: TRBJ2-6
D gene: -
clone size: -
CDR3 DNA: TGTGCCAGCAGACCTGTCTCCCTAAAGACTGGGGCGGTCGCTGGGGCCAACGTCCTGACTTTC
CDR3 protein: CASRPVSLKTGAVAGANVLTF

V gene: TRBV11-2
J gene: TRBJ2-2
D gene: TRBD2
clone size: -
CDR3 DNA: TGTGCCAGCACCATACTAGCGGGGGCACGGGCGAACACCGGGGAGCTGTTTTTT
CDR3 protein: CASTILAGARANTGELFF

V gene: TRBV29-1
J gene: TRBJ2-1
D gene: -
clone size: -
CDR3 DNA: TGCAGCGTTGAGAGACAGAACAATGAGCAGTTCTTC
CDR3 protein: CSVERQNNEQFF

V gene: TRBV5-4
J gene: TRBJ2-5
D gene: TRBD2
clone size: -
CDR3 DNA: TGTGCCATCCGCCAGCTAGCGGGACAAGAGACCCAGTACTTC
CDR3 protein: CAIRQLAGQETQYF

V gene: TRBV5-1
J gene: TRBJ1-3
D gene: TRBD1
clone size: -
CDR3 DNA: TGCGCCAGCAGCTTGGAAGTCACAGGGGCTGGAAACACCATATATTTT
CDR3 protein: CASSLEVTGAGNTIYF

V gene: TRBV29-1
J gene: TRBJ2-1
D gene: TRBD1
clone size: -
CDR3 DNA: TGCAGCACCCGACAGGGGACGACCTACAATGAGCAGTTCTTC
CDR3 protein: CSTRQGTTYNEQFF

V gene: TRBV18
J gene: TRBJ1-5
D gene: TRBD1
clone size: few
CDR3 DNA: TGTGCCAGCTCAACGCTGGGACAGGGGAGCAATCAGCCCCAGCATTTT
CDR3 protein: CASSTLGQGSNQPQHF

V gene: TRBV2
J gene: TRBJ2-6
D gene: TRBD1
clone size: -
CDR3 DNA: TGTGCCAGCCAGCGATTCACAGGGGGCGCTGGGGCCAACGTCCTGACTTTC
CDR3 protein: CASQRFTGGAGANVLTF

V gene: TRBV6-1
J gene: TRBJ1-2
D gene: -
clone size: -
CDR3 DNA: TGTGCCAGCAGTGAAGCTCTTGGGGCACTGGAATATGGCTACACCTTC
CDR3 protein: CASSEALGALEYGYTF

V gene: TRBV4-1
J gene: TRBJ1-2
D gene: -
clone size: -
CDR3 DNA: TGCGCCAGCAGCCAAGAGACAGTTTCTAACTATGGCTACACCTTC
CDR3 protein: CASSQETVSNYGYTF

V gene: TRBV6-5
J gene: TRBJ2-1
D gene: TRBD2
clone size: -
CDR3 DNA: TGTGCCAGCAGGGAGAGCGGGAGGTACAATGAGCAGTTCTTC
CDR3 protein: CASRESGRYNEQFF

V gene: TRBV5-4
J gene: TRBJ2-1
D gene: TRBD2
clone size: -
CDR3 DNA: TGTGCCAGCAGCTCCGGACTAGCGGGGGTCTACAATGAGCAGTTCTTC
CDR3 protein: CASSSGLAGVYNEQFF

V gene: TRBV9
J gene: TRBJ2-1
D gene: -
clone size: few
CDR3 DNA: TGTGCCAGCAGTCCTAGTGTGCGCAATGAGCAGTTCTTC
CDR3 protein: CASSPSVRNEQFF

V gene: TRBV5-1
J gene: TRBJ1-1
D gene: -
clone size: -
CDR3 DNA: TGCGCCAGCAGCTACAACGAACAGGGTAACACTGAAGCTTTCTTT
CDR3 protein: CASSYNEQGNTEAFF

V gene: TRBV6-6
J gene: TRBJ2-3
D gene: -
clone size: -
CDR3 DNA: TGTGCCAGCAGTTCGGTGAGCACAGATACGCAGTATTTT
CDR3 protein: CASSSVSTDTQYF

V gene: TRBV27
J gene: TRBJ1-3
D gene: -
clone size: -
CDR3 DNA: TGTGCCAGCAGTCCGGACAGTGGTTATGGAAACACCATATATTTT
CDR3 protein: CASSPDSGYGNTIYF

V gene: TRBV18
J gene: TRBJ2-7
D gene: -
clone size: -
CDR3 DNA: TGTGCCAGCCAGCCCCTTTCAGGGATAACCTACGAGCAGTACTTC
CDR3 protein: CASQPLSGITYEQYF

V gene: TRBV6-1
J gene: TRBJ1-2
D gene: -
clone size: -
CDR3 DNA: TGTGCCAGCAGTGAGACAGATCCCCTAGGCTATGGCTACACCTTC
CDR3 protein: CASSETDPLGYGYTF

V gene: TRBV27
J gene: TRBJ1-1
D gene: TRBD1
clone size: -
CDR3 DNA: TGTGCCAGCAGTCGAAGACAGGGTGGGACCATGAACACTGAAGCTTTCTTT
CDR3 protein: CASSRRQGGTMNTEAFF

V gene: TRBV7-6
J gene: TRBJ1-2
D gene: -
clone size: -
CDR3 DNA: TGTGCCAGCAGCTTAGGAAACAGGGTGACGTCTTATGGCTACACCTTC
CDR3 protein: CASSLGNRVTSYGYTF

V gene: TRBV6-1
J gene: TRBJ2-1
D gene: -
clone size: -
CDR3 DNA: TGTGCCAGCAGTGCTGCGGGGAGGAATGAGCAGTTCTTC
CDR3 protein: CASSAAGRNEQFF

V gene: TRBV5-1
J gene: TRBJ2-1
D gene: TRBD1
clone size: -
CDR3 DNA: TGCGCCAGCAGCTTGATAAAGGGGACAGGGGGTAACAATGAGCAGTTCTTC
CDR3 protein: CASSLIKGTGGNNEQFF

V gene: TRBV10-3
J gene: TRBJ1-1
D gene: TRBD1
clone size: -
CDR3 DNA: TGTGCCATCAGAACCGGGACAGAGAACACTGAAGCTTTCTTT
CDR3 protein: CAIRTGTENTEAFF

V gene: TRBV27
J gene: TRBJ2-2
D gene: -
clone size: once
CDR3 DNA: TGTGCCAGCAGAACAGGGTTGGGGAGCACCGGGGAGCTGTTTTTT
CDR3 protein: CASRTGLGSTGELFF

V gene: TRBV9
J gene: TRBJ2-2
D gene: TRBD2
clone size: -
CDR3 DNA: TGTGCCAGCAGCTATACCGGGACTACGAACACCGGGGAGCTGTTTTTT
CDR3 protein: CASSYTGTTNTGELFF

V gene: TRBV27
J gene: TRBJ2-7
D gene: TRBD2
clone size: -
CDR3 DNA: TGTGCCAGCAGAGGGGCTAGCGGGAGCTCCTACGAGCAGTACTTC
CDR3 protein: CASRGASGSSYEQYF

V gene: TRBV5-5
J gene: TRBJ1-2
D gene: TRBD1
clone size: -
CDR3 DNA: TGTGCCAGCAGCCCTCCCCAGGGACAGGGAAACTATGGCTACACCTTC
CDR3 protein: CASSPPQGQGNYGYTF

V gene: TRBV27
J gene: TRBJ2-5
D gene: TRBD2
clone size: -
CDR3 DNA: TGTGCCAGCAAGGCTCTAGCGGGGTTAACGGAAGAGGCCCAGTACTTC
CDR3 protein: CASKALAGLTEEAQYF

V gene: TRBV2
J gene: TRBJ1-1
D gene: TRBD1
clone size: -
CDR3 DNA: TGTGCCAGCAGGCCTTTAGGGGGCGGCGGGGAAGCTTTCTTT
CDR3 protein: CASRPLGGGGEAFF

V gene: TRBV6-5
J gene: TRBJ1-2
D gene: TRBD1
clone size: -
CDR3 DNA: TGTGCCAGCAGTTACCTTATGGGACAGGTCTATGGCTACACCTTC
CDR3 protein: CASSYLMGQVYGYTF

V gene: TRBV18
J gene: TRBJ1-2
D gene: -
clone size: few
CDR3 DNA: TGTGCCAGCTCACCTACCATAGACAGTAACTATGGCTACACCTTC
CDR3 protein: CASSPTIDSNYGYTF

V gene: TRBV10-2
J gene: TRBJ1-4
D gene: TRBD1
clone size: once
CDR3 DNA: TGCGCCAGCAGTGAGTCCACAGGGGGATATAATGAAAAACTGTTTTTT
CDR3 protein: CASSESTGGYNEKLFF

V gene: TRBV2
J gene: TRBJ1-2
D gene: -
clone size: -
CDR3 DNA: TGTGCCAGCAGTGAAGACAGGGCGGCAGATGGCTACACCTTC
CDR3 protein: CASSEDRAADGYTF

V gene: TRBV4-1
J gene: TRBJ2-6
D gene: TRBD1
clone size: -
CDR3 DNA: TGCGCCAGCAGCACCCCACCGGGACAGGGGCGGAGTGGGGCCAACGTCCTGACTTTC
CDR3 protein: CASSTPPGQGRSGANVLTF

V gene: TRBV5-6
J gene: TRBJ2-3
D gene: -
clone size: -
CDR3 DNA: TGTGCCAGCAGCTTTGGCGGAACTAGCACAGATACGCAGTATTTT
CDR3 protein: CASSFGGTSTDTQYF

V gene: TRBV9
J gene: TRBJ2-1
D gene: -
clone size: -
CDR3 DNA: TGTGCCAGCAGCGTAGGGGGGGTTTTGAGGGAGCAGTTCTTC
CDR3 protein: CASSVGGVLREQFF

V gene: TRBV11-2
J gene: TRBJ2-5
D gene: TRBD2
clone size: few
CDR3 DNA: TGTGCCAGCAGCTTAGGTGGTGTGGGTAGCGGGAGATCTATGGAGACCCAGTACTTC
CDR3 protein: CASSLGGVGSGRSMETQYF

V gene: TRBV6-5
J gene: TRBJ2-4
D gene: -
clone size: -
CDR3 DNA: TGTGCCAGCAGCCGTCTAGGAGCGGTAAACATTCAGTACTTC
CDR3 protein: CASSRLGAVNIQYF

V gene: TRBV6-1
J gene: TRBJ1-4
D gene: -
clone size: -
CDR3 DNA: TGTGCCAGCAGTGCTAGTGAGGGGGCAACTAATGAAAAACTGTTTTTT
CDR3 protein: CASSASEGATNEKLFF

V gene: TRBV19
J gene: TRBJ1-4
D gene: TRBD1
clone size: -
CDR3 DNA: TGTGCCAGTAGTACCCGACAGGGTAGTTACGAAAAACTGTTTTTT
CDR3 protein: CASSTRQGSYEKLFF